This TCR beta chain was sequenced in a study of shared clonotypes between healthy human individuals. The table came from immunoSEQ multiplex PCR; TCRdb's copy has only in-frame clones and leaves some out. The sample gives about 2 million clones, approximately 94% of which show up once; 1% to 1.5% is in the top ten. The trim removed 1 base at V and 2 bases at J, leaving 5 bases unmatched. Germline V gene sequence: CDR1 MNHNS, CDR2 SASEGT. The CDR3 loop spans 16 amino acids. Naive CD8 cells lacked CD45RO, underwent positive selection for CCR7 and left out terminally differentiated effector memory CD45RA+ cells.

The genes are TRBV6-1 and TRBJ2-1, with 7 bases matching TRBD1. The specimen sequenced was naive CD8+ T cells sorted from blood. The source of this sequence is a man aged 18-30 years in good health. The CDR3 nucleotides are TGTGCCAGCAGTGAAGAGAGGGGGCTTACCTACAATGAGCAGTTCTTC. Encoded protein: CASSEERGLTYNEQFF.